The sequence of this T cell receptor (beta chain) was determined in a study of blood T cell repertoires in COVID-19. The overall study: Samples representing acute and convalescent COVID-19 were sourced from the United States, Italy and Spain.

How the authors handled the data: Amplification of reference gene primers was used by the study to estimate nucleated cell counts. The table came from immunoSEQ multiplex PCR; TCRdb's copy has only in-frame clones and leaves some out. V and J calls and clone size come straight from that table; D and trimming were deduced from the DNA. This sample has around 230,000 clones, with around 86% found just once. Germline-derived CDR1 and CDR2 are MNHEY and SVGAGI. V was clipped by 7 bases and J by 9 bases, with 16 bases between them. The CDR3 contains 12 residues. V is TRBV6-5 and J is TRBJ2-7; maybe TRBD2 (5 bases). The sequenced material came from PBMCs or T cells enriched from blood (not recorded which). This clonotype originated in a woman aged 35 to 49 with acute COVID-19. This CDR3 reads CASTERGSGQYF. DNA of the CDR3: TGTGCCAGCACCGAACGAGGGTCCGGGCAGTACTTC.